These T cell receptor beta chains were read from a single sample in a study of blood T cell repertoires in COVID-19. Assay used: immunoSEQ multiplex PCR; TCRdb lists only in-frame clones, some missing. This sample yields around 260,000 clones, of which approximately 83% are seen a single time; roughly 4% belongs to the top ten. Material: PBMCs or T cells enriched from blood (not recorded which). The source is a woman aged 25 to 39 who had recovered from COVID-19. Each CDR3 is given with its conserved first and last residue. Each record gives: D gene, V gene, clone size, J gene, CDR3 protein, CDR3 DNA. A D gene is named only where the DNA matches it firmly. The size of a clone is reported for some rows only, either as once, few or many, or as a class for expanded clones.

d_gene: TRBD2; v_gene: TRBV6-5; abundance: NA; j_gene: TRBJ2-3; CDR3aa: CASSSPGLAGGDTQYF; CDR3nt: TGTGCCAGCAGTTCTCCGGGACTAGCGGGAGGAGATACGCAGTATTTT
d_gene: TRBD2; v_gene: TRBV3-1/TRBV3-2; abundance: NA; j_gene: TRBJ2-1; CDR3aa: CASSPGLAGDLSYNEQFF; CDR3nt: TGTGCCAGCAGCCCGGGACTAGCGGGAGACCTAAGCTACAATGAGCAGTTCTTC
d_gene: TRBD2; v_gene: TRBV11-2; abundance: NA; j_gene: TRBJ2-2; CDR3aa: CASSPGGAGELFF; CDR3nt: TGTGCCAGCAGCCCTGGGGGGGCCGGGGAGCTGTTTTTT
d_gene: NA; v_gene: TRBV7-9; abundance: NA; j_gene: TRBJ1-1; CDR3aa: CASSLVPLGARYTEAFF; CDR3nt: TGTGCCAGCAGCTTAGTTCCCTTAGGGGCTCGGTACACTGAAGCTTTCTTT
d_gene: NA; v_gene: TRBV28; abundance: NA; j_gene: TRBJ1-2; CDR3aa: CASSSSGGRGSTF; CDR3nt: TGTGCCAGCAGTTCTTCCGGAGGGCGCGGGAGCACCTTC
d_gene: NA; v_gene: TRBV18; abundance: NA; j_gene: TRBJ1-1; CDR3aa: CASSPSRTATEAFF; CDR3nt: TGTGCCAGCTCACCATCCCGGACAGCCACTGAAGCTTTCTTT
d_gene: NA; v_gene: TRBV19; abundance: NA; j_gene: TRBJ2-6; CDR3aa: CASSRFSGDSGANVLTF; CDR3nt: TGTGCCAGTAGTAGGTTCTCCGGGGACTCTGGGGCCAACGTCCTGACTTTC
d_gene: NA; v_gene: TRBV6-5; abundance: NA; j_gene: TRBJ2-7; CDR3aa: CASSPRMTTWYF; CDR3nt: TGTGCCAGCAGCCCCCGGATGACTACGTGGTACTTC
d_gene: NA; v_gene: TRBV6-1; abundance: many; j_gene: TRBJ2-2; CDR3aa: CASSEKLGGTGELFF; CDR3nt: TGTGCCAGCAGTGAAAAGTTGGGCGGGACCGGGGAGCTGTTTTTT
d_gene: TRBD1; v_gene: TRBV5-6; abundance: NA; j_gene: TRBJ1-2; CDR3aa: CASSRYRGDYGYTF; CDR3nt: TGTGCCAGCAGCCGCTACAGGGGTGACTATGGCTACACCTTC
d_gene: TRBD1; v_gene: TRBV6-5; abundance: NA; j_gene: TRBJ1-3; CDR3aa: CASSWGQGTSGNTIYF; CDR3nt: TGTGCCAGCAGTTGGGGACAGGGGACCTCTGGAAACACCATATATTTT
d_gene: NA; v_gene: TRBV19; abundance: NA; j_gene: TRBJ2-2; CDR3aa: CASSKGGANTGELFF; CDR3nt: TGTGCCAGTTCCAAAGGGGGTGCGAACACCGGGGAGCTGTTTTTT
d_gene: TRBD1; v_gene: TRBV6-2/TRBV6-3; abundance: NA; j_gene: TRBJ2-3; CDR3aa: CASSYRRQGAVTDTQYF; CDR3nt: TGTGCCAGCAGTTACCGGCGACAGGGGGCCGTCACAGATACGCAGTATTTT
d_gene: TRBD1; v_gene: TRBV7-8; abundance: NA; j_gene: TRBJ1-1; CDR3aa: CASSLERIPGQGRMNTEAFF; CDR3nt: TGTGCCAGCAGCTTAGAGCGAATCCCGGGACAGGGGCGTATGAACACTGAAGCTTTCTTT
d_gene: TRBD2; v_gene: TRBV5-1; abundance: NA; j_gene: TRBJ2-3; CDR3aa: CASSSTSGGATDTQYF; CDR3nt: TGCGCCAGCAGCTCCACTAGCGGGGGGGCGACAGATACGCAGTATTTT
d_gene: NA; v_gene: TRBV12-3/TRBV12-4; abundance: NA; j_gene: TRBJ2-1; CDR3aa: CASSASPYNEQFF; CDR3nt: TGTGCCAGCAGCGCGAGCCCTTACAATGAGCAGTTCTTC
d_gene: NA; v_gene: TRBV29-1; abundance: NA; j_gene: TRBJ1-2; CDR3aa: CSVDATYGYTF; CDR3nt: TGCAGCGTTGACGCGACATATGGCTACACCTTC
d_gene: TRBD2; v_gene: TRBV7-2; abundance: NA; j_gene: TRBJ2-3; CDR3aa: CASSTGLAGGTQYF; CDR3nt: TGTGCCAGCAGCACGGGACTAGCGGGGGGTACGCAGTATTTT
d_gene: NA; v_gene: TRBV11-3; abundance: NA; j_gene: TRBJ2-3; CDR3aa: CASSPNSDRTDTQYF; CDR3nt: TGTGCCAGCAGCCCTAATAGCGACCGCACAGATACGCAGTATTTT
d_gene: TRBD1; v_gene: TRBV5-6; abundance: NA; j_gene: TRBJ1-1; CDR3aa: CASSGDRGETEAFF; CDR3nt: TGTGCCAGCAGCGGGGACAGGGGCGAGACTGAAGCTTTCTTT